What follows is one T cell receptor beta chain and its context. Its antigen specificity is not known. Base qualities are not provided; no much larger clone lies one nucleotide away. These data belong to a study of shared clonotypes between healthy human individuals (dated by TCRdb to the early 2020s). Some background on the complete study: The cohort included a few men and a couple of women between 18 and 49 years of age. For each donor, three plates each were used for CD4 naive and CD4 memory, two plates were used for CD8 naive, and one plate was used for CD8 memory. To estimate repertoire size and how much clonotypes are shared between individuals, the study performed deep sequencing of blood TCR repertoires from five healthy adults. To increase sequencing depth and limit assay-specific biases, TCR repertoire library preparation and sequencing were carried out by different laboratories using diverse techniques. Leukapheresis yielded between about 0.94 and 9.5 billion PBMCs per donor. The paper's findings and limits, for the study overall: Even with the large sequencing depth, rarefaction of the sorted-subset datasets indicated that sequencing was incomplete. Across four donors, roughly 5.4% of naive CD4, 3% to 3.5% of naive CD8, about 2.3% of memory CD4, and roughly 0.4% of memory CD8 clonotypes were shared. Compared with non-shared clonotypes, clonotypes shared by all four sorted-subset donors had higher generation probabilities. Sampling was restricted to blood, and TCR repertoires in tissue are likely to differ from TCR repertoires in blood. Larger estimated clonotype richness was generally found for naive subsets than for memory subsets. The small number of donors limited the genetic and exposure-history diversity represented. Pairwise subsampling indicated that sequencing depth was expected to affect the degree of clonotype sharing among donors.

The donors were healthy, HIV-negative adults who had no recently reported acute infections or vaccinations. Every donor was a Caucasian adult living in Nashville, Tennessee, USA. CD4+ T cells were enriched through magnetic negative selection, after which naive cells were positively selected on CD45RA and the remaining negative fraction served as the memory subset. After blood collection by leukapheresis, PBMCs were isolated using Ficoll-Histopaque density gradient centrifugation and then cryopreserved in the vapor phase of liquid nitrogen. Purity and quantity of every magnetically sorted T cell population were checked by analytical flow cytometry. Genomic DNA was isolated from each sorted fraction and quantified by UV absorbance on a Nanodrop 2000c. V trim: 0 bases; J trim: 0 bases; unmatched bases: 5. The CDR3, from cysteine to phenylalanine, totals 17 residues. Only the CDR3 region is kept as DNA, spanning 51 bases read in frame from base 1. Via the germline V gene (reference sequence), CDR1 is PRHDT and CDR2 FYEKMQ.

Using the deep immunoSEQ assay, multiplex PCR amplified TCR CDR3 regions from genomic DNA. Genomic DNA extracted from each cell subset was distributed evenly over all wells of several immunoSEQ 96-well plates, and each plate served as one replicate. For sorted subsets, around 200 ng genomic DNA, equal to some 30,000 T cell genomes, was loaded into each replicate PCR. Purified libraries were quantified with a Qubit 3.0 fluorometer, sized on a Bioanalyzer 2100, and re-quantified with the KAPA Library Quantification kit. Every immunoSEQ 96-well plate was sequenced on a dedicated single-read 150-cycle Illumina NextSeq 550 flow cell. Per the original workflow: Because only junctional sequences without quality scores were contained in the immunoSEQ output, filtering matching that applied to full-length reads could not be performed. To assign V/J genes and CDR3, sequences were annotated against IMGT germline references using PyIR, a Python wrapper for IgBLAST v1.9. Reads were removed for weak V/J assignments (E-value above 1e-6), missing CDR3, stop codons, out-of-frame junctions, or ambiguous translated residues. A V3J clonotype was defined by an identical inferred V gene, J gene, and CDR3 amino acid sequence. The percentage overlap between two repertoires was calculated by dividing the number of shared unique clonotypes by the size of the smaller repertoire. RTK rarefaction, the Chao1 estimator, and Recon v2.1 estimates of unobserved clonotypes were used to assess repertoire richness. Generation probabilities for all TCRbeta clonotypes obtained by the gDNA method from a handful of donors were computed using OLGA. Entries here come from immuneACCESS through TCRdb and include only in-frame sequences with V and J called. Some clones fail to appear in such tables; in the studies checked, an unresolved V gene covers under half of the shortfall, and the cause of the remainder is unknown. That table gives V, J and clone size, and the DNA gave D and trimming. Within this sample are a few million clones, with more than 80% of them counted one time only. The ten largest account for around 0.15% of the sample.

The sequenced sample consisted of naive CD4+ T cells sorted from blood. The cell subset or site label for this specimen denotes: CD45RA+ positively selected. The sequence links TRBV13 to TRBJ2-4, and TRBD1 aligns with 7 junction nucleotides. The clonotype comes from a man in his late teens or twenties in good health. In nucleotide form, the sequence is TGTGCCAGCAGCTTAGGTCCGGGACAGCTAGCCAAAAACATTCAGTACTTC. It encodes CASSLGPGQLAKNIQYF.